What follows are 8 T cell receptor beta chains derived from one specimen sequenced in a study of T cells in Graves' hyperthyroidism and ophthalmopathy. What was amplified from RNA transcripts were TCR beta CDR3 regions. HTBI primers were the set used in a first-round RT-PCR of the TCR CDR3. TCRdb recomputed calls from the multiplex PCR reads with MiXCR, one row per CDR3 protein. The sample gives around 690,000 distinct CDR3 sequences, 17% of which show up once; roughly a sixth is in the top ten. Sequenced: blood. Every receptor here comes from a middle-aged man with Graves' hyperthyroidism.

In nucleotides, the CDR3 is TGTGCCACCGGAAGAAACAATGAGCAGTTCTTC. Translating it yields CATGRNNEQFF. V is TRBV10-3 and J is TRBJ2-1, with D unresolved. Germline V lookup: CDR1 ENHRY, CDR2 SYGVKD. The germline V and J ends were trimmed by 10 bases and 5 bases, with 9 bases remaining between them. The CDR3 runs 11 residues.

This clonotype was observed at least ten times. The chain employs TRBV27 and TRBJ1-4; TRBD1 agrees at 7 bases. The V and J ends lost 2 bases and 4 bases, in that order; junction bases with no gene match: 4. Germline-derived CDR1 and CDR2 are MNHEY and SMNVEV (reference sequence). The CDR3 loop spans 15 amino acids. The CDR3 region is CASSLMAGGNEKLFF. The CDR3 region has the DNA TGTGCCAGCAGTTTAATGGCAGGGGGTAATGAAAAACTGTTTTTT.

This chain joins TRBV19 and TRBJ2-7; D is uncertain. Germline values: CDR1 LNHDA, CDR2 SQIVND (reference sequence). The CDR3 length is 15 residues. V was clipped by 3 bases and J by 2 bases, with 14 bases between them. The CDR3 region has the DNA TGTGCCAGTAGTATGTTCGCAGGTACCGCCTACGAGCAGTACTTC. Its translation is CASSMFAGTAYEQYF.

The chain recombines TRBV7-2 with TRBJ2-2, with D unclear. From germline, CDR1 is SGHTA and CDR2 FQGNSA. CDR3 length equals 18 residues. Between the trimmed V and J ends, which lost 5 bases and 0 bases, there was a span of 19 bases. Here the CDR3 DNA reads TGTGCCAGCAGCCCGCAGCCTTTGACAAGTTCGAACACCGGGGAGCTGTTTTTT. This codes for CASSPQPLTSSNTGELFF.

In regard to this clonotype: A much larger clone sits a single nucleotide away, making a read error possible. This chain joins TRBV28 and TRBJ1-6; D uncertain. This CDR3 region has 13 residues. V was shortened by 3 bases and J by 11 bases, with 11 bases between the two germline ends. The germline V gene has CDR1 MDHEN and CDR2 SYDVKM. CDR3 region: CASSFNRNPPLHF. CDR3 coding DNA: TGTGCCAGCAGTTTTAACAGAAATCCACCCCTCCACTTT.

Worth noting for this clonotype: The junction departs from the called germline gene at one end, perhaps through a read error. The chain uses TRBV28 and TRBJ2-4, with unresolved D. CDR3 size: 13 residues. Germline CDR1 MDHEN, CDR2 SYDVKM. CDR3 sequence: CASTLESRSIQYF. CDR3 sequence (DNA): TGTGCCAGCACTTTAGAGTCCCGGAGCATTCAGTACTTC.

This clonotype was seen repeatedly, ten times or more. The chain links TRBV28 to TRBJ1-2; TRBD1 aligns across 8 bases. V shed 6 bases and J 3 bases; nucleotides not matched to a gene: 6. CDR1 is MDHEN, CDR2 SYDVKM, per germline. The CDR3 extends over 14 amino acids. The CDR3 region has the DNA TGTGCCAGCAGCTACGGACAGGGCTACTATGGCTACACCTTC. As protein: CASSYGQGYYGYTF.

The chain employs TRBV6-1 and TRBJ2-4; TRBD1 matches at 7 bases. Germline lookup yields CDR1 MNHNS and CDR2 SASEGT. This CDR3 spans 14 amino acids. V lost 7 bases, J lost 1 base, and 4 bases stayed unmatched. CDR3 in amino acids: CASKRGQAKNIQYF. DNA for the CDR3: TGTGCCAGCAAGAGGGGGCAGGCCAAAAACATTCAGTACTTC.